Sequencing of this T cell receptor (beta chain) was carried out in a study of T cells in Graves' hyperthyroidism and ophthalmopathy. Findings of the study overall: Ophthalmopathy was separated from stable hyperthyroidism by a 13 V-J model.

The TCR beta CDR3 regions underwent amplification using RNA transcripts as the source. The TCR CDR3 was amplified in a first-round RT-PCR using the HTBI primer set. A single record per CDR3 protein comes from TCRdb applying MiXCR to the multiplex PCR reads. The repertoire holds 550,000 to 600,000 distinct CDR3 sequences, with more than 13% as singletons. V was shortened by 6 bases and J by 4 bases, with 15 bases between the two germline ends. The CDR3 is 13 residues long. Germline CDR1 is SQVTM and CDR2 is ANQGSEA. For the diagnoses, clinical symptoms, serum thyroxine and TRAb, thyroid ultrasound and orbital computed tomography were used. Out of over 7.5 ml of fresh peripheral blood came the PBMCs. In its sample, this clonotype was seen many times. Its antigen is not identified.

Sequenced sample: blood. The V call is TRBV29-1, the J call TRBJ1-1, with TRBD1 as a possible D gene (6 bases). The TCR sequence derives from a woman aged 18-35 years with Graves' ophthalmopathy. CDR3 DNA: TGCAGCGTCAGACCCTCAGGGGCCACTGAAGCTTTCTTT. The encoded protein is CSVRPSGATEAFF.